This T cell receptor (beta chain) was identified in a study of cytomegalovirus exposure and HLA in healthy donors. Background on the study: There were 350 to 400 genotyped donors. Of these, about 81% fell in the genetic ancestry cluster associated with self-reported Caucasian donors.

Notes on this clone: Its specificity is not known.

The CDR3 totals 15 residues. V dropped 4 bases and J dropped 3; count of bases not matched to a gene: 7. The germline V gene encodes CDR1 SGHRS and CDR2 YFSETQ. The PCR ran on 60 Vbeta and 13 Jbeta primers. Sequencing was performed with immunoSEQ multiplex PCR; in TCRdb, only in-frame clones are kept and a portion is missing. This sample yields about 150,000 clones, of which about two thirds are seen a single time; 1.5% to 2% belongs to the top ten. Study-wide results and limits: Donor immune exposure was known only as CMV serostatus. The investigators catalogued 180 or so TCR beta chains as cytomegalovirus-associated.

Sequencing used PBMCs. This TCR was recovered from a woman under 30 in good health and CMV-seronegative. This sequence joins TRBV5-1 and TRBJ1-2, with 9 bases lining up with TRBD1. The CDR3 nucleotides read TGCGCCAGCAGCCCTACGGGACAGGGATACTATGGCTACACCTTC. The encoded protein is CASSPTGQGYYGYTF.